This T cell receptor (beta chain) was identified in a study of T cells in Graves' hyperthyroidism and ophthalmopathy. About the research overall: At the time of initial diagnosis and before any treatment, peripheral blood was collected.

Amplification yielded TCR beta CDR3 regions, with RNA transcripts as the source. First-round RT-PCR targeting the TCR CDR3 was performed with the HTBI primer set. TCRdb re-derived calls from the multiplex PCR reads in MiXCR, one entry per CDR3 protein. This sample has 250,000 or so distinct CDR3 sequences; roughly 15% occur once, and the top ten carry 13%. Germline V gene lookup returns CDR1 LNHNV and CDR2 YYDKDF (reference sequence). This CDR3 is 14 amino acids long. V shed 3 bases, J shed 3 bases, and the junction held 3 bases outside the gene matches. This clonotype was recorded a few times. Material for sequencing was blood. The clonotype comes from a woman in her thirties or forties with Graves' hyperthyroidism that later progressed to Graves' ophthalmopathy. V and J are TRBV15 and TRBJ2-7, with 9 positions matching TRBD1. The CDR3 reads CATSRLGQGYEQYF. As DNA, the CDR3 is TGTGCCACCAGCAGGTTGGGACAGGGCTACGAGCAGTACTTC. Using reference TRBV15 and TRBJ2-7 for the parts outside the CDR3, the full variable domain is DAMVIQNPRYQVTQFGKPVTLSCSQTLNHNVMYWYQQKSSQAPKLLFHYYDKDFNNEADTPDNFQSRRPNTSFCFLDIRSPGLGDTAMYLCATSRLGQGYEQYFGPGTRLTVT.